This T cell receptor (beta chain) originates from a study of blood T cell repertoires in COVID-19. About the research overall: The cDNA or gDNA used as material had been derived from T cells, B-cell-depleted T cells, or PBMCs.

In the original workflow: The authors estimated nucleated cell counts from reference gene primer amplification. Only in-frame clones appear in the TCRdb table, and some are missing; sequencing was by immunoSEQ multiplex PCR. That table furnishes V, J and clone size, whereas the DNA furnished D and trimming. The profile shows 200,000 to 300,000 clones, about 80% of them singletons. The J segment lost 3 bases and the V segment lost 4 bases, leaving 3 bases of the junction unmatched. The CDR3 consists of 14 residues. CDR1 SGDLS and CDR2 YYNGEE come from the germline V gene. This rearrangement joins TRBV9 to TRBJ2-3; 9 bases are shared with TRBD2. Sequencing used peripheral blood. The receptor was derived from a human donor in a cohort sampled during active COVID-19. This CDR3 is CASSPGLATDTQYF. As DNA, the CDR3 is TGTGCCAGCAGCCCAGGACTAGCGACAGATACGCAGTATTTT.